The rows below give T cell receptor beta chains drawn from one sample of a study of T cells in Graves' hyperthyroidism and ophthalmopathy. MiXCR was run by TCRdb on the multiplex PCR reads, yielding one entry per CDR3 protein. Here the sample spans 750,000 to 950,000 distinct CDR3 sequences, approximately 40% being singletons. Source material: blood. These receptors were obtained from a young man with Graves' hyperthyroidism. Each CDR3 is given with its conserved first and last residue. A D gene is named only where the DNA matches it firmly. Size values are once, few and many counts, or a class for expanded clones, and some rows have none.

J	size	D	V	DNA	CDR3
TRBJ2-2	-	-	TRBV20-1	TGCAGTGCTAGAGTGCTAGCGCCTCCGGCCGGGGAGCTGTTTTTT	CSARVLAPPAGELFF
TRBJ2-7	-	-	TRBV20-1	TGCAGTGCTAGCTTTCATGCCTACGAGCAGTACTTC	CSASFHAYEQYF
TRBJ2-5	many	-	TRBV7-2	TGTGCCAGCAGCTTTCGGGGCCTCGAGACCCAGTACTTC	CASSFRGLETQYF
TRBJ2-2	-	TRBD2	TRBV25-1	TGTGCCAGCAGAAACACTGGAAGCGGGGGGGGAACCGGGGAGCTGTTTTTT	CASRNTGSGGGTGELFF
TRBJ2-7	few	-	TRBV19	TGTGCCAGTAGTATGAAGAGGGATTCCTCCTACGAGCAGTACTTC	CASSMKRDSSYEQYF
TRBJ2-5	-	-	TRBV20-1	TGCAGTGCTAGATCGAGCGGATCCCTCCAAGAGACCCAGTACTTC	CSARSSGSLQETQYF
TRBJ1-5	many	TRBD1	TRBV15	TGTGCCACCAGCAGAGGCCTCACAGGGGCCAATCAGCCCCAGCATTTT	CATSRGLTGANQPQHF
TRBJ1-3	-	-	TRBV19	TGTGCCAGTCGTCTTTCAGGGGATGGAAACACCATATATTTT	CASRLSGDGNTIYF
TRBJ1-5	-	-	TRBV6-5	TGTGCCAGCAGTTATCAAGGCCAGCCCCAGCATTTT	CASSYQGQPQHF
TRBJ2-5	many	-	TRBV11-2	TGTGCCAGCAGCTTACCTAGCGAGACCCAGTACTTC	CASSLPSETQYF
TRBJ2-5	-	TRBD2	TRBV7-9	TGTGCCAGCAGTCGTGTGAGCGGGATGGAGACCCAGTACTTC	CASSRVSGMETQYF
TRBJ1-2	-	TRBD1	TRBV4-2	TGTGCCAGCAGCCAACCCAGGGACAGGATCTATGGCTACACCTTC	CASSQPRDRIYGYTF
TRBJ1-1	few	TRBD1	TRBV7-8	TGTGCCAGCAGCTCCGGGACAGGGGACAGCGAAGCTTTCTTT	CASSSGTGDSEAFF
TRBJ2-2	-	TRBD1	TRBV19	TGTGCCAGTAATCGACAGGGGGCCGGGGAGCTGTTTTTT	CASNRQGAGELFF
TRBJ1-6	-	TRBD1	TRBV11-2	TGTGCCAGCGTACCGGGACAGGATAATTCACCCCTCCACTTT	CASVPGQDNSPLHF
TRBJ1-1	-	-	TRBV7-2	TGTGCCAGCAGCTCGCCGGGCCATGGGGCTTTCTTT	CASSSPGHGAFF
TRBJ1-5	-	-	TRBV4-1	TGCGCCAGCAGCCAAATTTACTCGGGACGGACGGTTTGGAGCAATCAGCCCCAGCATTTT	CASSQIYSGRTVWSNQPQHF
TRBJ1-5	-	-	TRBV12-3/TRBV12-4	TGTGCCAGCAGTTGGGACGGAGGGACGAATCAGCCCCAGCATTTT	CASSWDGGTNQPQHF
TRBJ2-7	few	-	TRBV12-3/TRBV12-4	TGTGCCAGCAGTCAGACAGTCCTCTACGAGCAGTACTTC	CASSQTVLYEQYF
TRBJ1-1	-	-	TRBV19	TGTGCCTGCCATGGAGGAAACGCTGAAGCTTTCTTT	CACHGGNAEAFF
TRBJ1-1	few	-	TRBV14	TGTGCCAGCAGCCAATCCAGGGTCAAGGCTTTCTTT	CASSQSRVKAFF
TRBJ1-3	-	-	TRBV2	TGTGCCAGCAGTGAAGACGGACAGATCATTGGAAACACCATATATTTT	CASSEDGQIIGNTIYF